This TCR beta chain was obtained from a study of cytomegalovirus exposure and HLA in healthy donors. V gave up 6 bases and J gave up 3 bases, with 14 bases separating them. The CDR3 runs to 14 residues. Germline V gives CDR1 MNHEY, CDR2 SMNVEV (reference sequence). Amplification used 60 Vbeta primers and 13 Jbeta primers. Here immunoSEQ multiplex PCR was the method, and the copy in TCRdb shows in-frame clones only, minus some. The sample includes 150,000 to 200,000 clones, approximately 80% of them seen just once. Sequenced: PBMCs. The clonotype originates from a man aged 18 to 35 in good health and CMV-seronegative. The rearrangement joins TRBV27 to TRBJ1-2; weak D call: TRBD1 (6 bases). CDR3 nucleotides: TGTGCCAGCAGAAGGCAACAGGGACACTATGGCTACACCTTC. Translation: CASRRQQGHYGYTF.